This T cell receptor (beta chain) was found in a study of T cell responses to AZD1222 COVID-19 vaccine. The study's findings and limits: Two AZD1222 doses significantly raised spike-specific TCR breadth and depth over controls.

Looked up from germline, CDR1 is LGHDT and CDR2 is YNNKEL (reference sequence). With V trimmed by 0 bases and J by 4 bases, 16 bases remained unmatched. This CDR3 is 19 amino acids long. Sequencing used immunoSEQ multiplex PCR; TCRdb keeps in-frame clones, though not all of them. The data hold about 180,000 clones, with 88% observed a single time. Details on this clone: No antigen is known for it.

The material was peripheral blood, obtained 28 days after the second AZD1222 dose. The chain has TRBV3-1 (or the pseudogene TRBV3-2) and TRBJ2-7; 9 bases are a match to TRBD2. The TCR was taken from an adult who received the AZD1222 COVID-19 vaccine. In nucleotides, the CDR3 is TGTGCCAGCAGCCAAGAAGGAGGTCCTAGCGGGAAGCACAAATACGAGCAGTACTTC. It specifies CASSQEGGPSGKHKYEQYF.